A selection of T cell receptor beta chains follows, all from one sample in a study of blood T cells in healthy people across ages. MiXCR, run by TCRdb on the 5' RACE reads, gives a single entry per CDR3 protein. The data contain 1.8 million or so distinct CDR3 sequences, roughly 43% of them singletons. The sequenced sample was blood. The source of these receptors is a human donor in good health. CDR3s include the opening cysteine and the closing phenylalanine or tryptophan.

V,J,CDR3
TRBV11-3,TRBJ2-1,CASSSQGWANEQFF
TRBV4-2,TRBJ1-2,CASSQVGEGRGYTF
TRBV7-9,NA,CASSAPQTGIYEQYF
TRBV7-9,TRBJ2-5,CASSRDSYLRETQYF
TRBV20-1,TRBJ1-2,CSARDGGHSGYTF
TRBV7-2,TRBJ2-7,CASSHALEGPLSYEQYF
TRBV15,TRBJ2-1,CATSTYRDRDVYNEQFF
TRBV10-3,TRBJ2-5,CAISTDQETQYF
TRBV5-1,TRBJ2-5,CASKGLIRETQYF
TRBV12-3/TRBV12-4,TRBJ2-3,CASSQRGVRADMEYF
TRBV12-3/TRBV12-4,TRBJ1-1,CASTLSGGTEAFF
TRBV20-1,TRBJ2-3,CSATRGQASTDTQYF
TRBV24-1,TRBJ2-3,CATSETPGGTDTQYF
TRBV29-1,TRBJ2-3,CSVEVGGDTQYF
TRBV7-9,TRBJ2-6,CASLRVREFSGANVLTF
TRBV6-5,TRBJ1-4,CASSRRQGTNEKLFF
TRBV20-1,TRBJ1-2,CSADGTPNYGYTF
TRBV6-6,TRBJ1-2,CASSYAQAYGYTF
TRBV12-3/TRBV12-4,TRBJ2-4,CASSLAGENIQYF
TRBV29-1,TRBJ2-2,CSVLEGGGTGELFF
TRBV9,NA,CASSVASGPQFGYEQYF
TRBV28,TRBJ1-1,CASSFLYSEAFF
TRBV29-1,TRBJ2-3,CSVAGGPSTDTQYF
TRBV11-1,TRBJ2-3,CASSLGAGVFDTQYF
TRBV5-4,TRBJ2-5,CASSLALLAGPQETQYF
TRBV12-3/TRBV12-4,TRBJ2-3,CASSFVQGKADTQYF
TRBV4-3,TRBJ2-5,CASSQRDSGETQYF
TRBV12-3/TRBV12-4,TRBJ2-3,CASRPGGRDTQYF
TRBV10-3,TRBJ1-1,CATQTGLRSFF
TRBV4-1,TRBJ2-6,CASSPLRIGTSDSSGANVLTF
TRBV2,TRBJ1-1,CASRLGGANTEAFF
TRBV6-2/TRBV6-3,TRBJ2-5,CASNAQREETQYF
TRBV20-1,TRBJ2-7,CSAGRHRTYEQYF
TRBV20-1,TRBJ1-2,CSARDRQGATNGYTF
TRBV5-1,TRBJ1-2,CASSLGADMSQGYTF
TRBV12-3/TRBV12-4,TRBJ1-4,CASSSWEGDEKLFF
TRBV9,TRBJ1-2,CASSRGQAHYGYTF
TRBV4-3,TRBJ2-4,CASSQDTRGVAKNIQYF
TRBV5-1,NA,CASSLDVVALEQYF
TRBV7-9,TRBJ2-1,CASSSRTGEISSYNEQFF
TRBV24-1,TRBJ1-6,CATSDYSGTGHSPPHF
TRBV5-1,TRBJ1-1,CAGSEQGVNTEAFF
TRBV20-1,TRBJ1-1,CSARKGRDTEAFF
TRBV6-4,TRBJ2-3,CASSDSGLAGDTDTQYF
TRBV7-9,TRBJ1-6,CASSLSGNSPLHF
TRBV27,TRBJ2-6,CASSPGTVHSGANVLTF